The next 30 T cell receptor beta chains were all read from a single sample in a study of blood T cell repertoires in COVID-19. The table came from immunoSEQ multiplex PCR; TCRdb's copy has only in-frame clones and leaves some out. This table has 250,000 to 300,000 clones, roughly nine tenths appearing once. The sequencing sample was made of peripheral blood. Receptors were obtained from a woman in her forties or fifties who had recovered from COVID-19.

The chain employs TRBV18 and TRBJ2-3, with TRBD1 identical over 7 bases. V lost 3 bases and J lost 1; bases outside the gene matches: 13. The CDR3 covers 18 residues. The germline gives CDR1 KGHSH, CDR2 LQKENI. CDR3 residues: CASSPLTPRGIGTDTQYF. CDR3 DNA sequence: TGTGCCAGCTCACCGCTAACGCCCAGGGGGATAGGCACAGATACGCAGTATTTT.

V usage is TRBV2 and J usage is TRBJ1-5; 7 bases fit TRBD1. From germline, CDR1 is SNHLY and CDR2 FYNNEI. The CDR3 length is 14 residues. The trim removed 2 bases at V and 5 bases at J, leaving 3 bases unmatched. CDR3 sequence (DNA): TGTGCCAGCAGTGAAAGGGGGCGGGATCAGCCCCAGCATTTT. Translated, it gives CASSERGRDQPQHF.

The chain has TRBV7-3 and TRBJ2-3, with a tentative D call TRBD1 (5 bases). Germline CDR1 SGHTA, CDR2 FQGTGA. The CDR3 sequence is 16 residues long. V lost 3 bases, J lost 4 bases, and 17 bases lay in between. For the CDR3, the DNA is TGTGCCAGCAGCTTCTCGAGGCGTGCAGGGTCAGATACGCAGTATTTT. Translating gives CASSFSRRAGSDTQYF.

The V call is TRBV5-1, the J call TRBJ2-1, with 12 bases matching TRBD2. The CDR3 loop spans 16 amino acids. Germline lookup yields CDR1 SGHRS and CDR2 YFSETQ. Unmatched junction bases numbered 5, after V lost 4 bases and J lost 3 bases. For the CDR3, the DNA is TGCGCCAGCAGCGGGGGGACTAGCGGGCACTACAATGAGCAGTTCTTC. It translates to CASSGGTSGHYNEQFF.

The V call is TRBV6-5, the J call TRBJ2-5; a weak D match, TRBD2 (5 bases). V dropped 6 bases and J dropped 5 bases, with 16 bases sitting between them. This CDR3 has 14 residues. CDR1 and CDR2 from the germline V gene are MNHEY and SVGAGI. The CDR3 DNA reads as TGTGCCAGCAGCGCCCACGGAGGTACGGAGACCCAGTACTTC. It encodes CASSAHGGTETQYF.

This sequence joins TRBV11-2 and TRBJ1-6; a weak D match, TRBD1 (5 bases). Trimming stripped 5 bases from V and 9 bases from J, with 20 bases between. Germline loops: CDR1 SGHAT, CDR2 FQNNGV. There are 16 residues in the CDR3. The chain's CDR3 is CASSLYGQGSRSPLHF. In DNA, the CDR3 is TGTGCCAGCAGCCTATACGGGCAGGGATCGCGTTCACCCCTCCACTTT.

The chain has TRBV19 and TRBJ2-7, with TRBD2 as a possible D gene (6 bases). The V gene's germline CDR1 is LNHDA and CDR2 SQIVND (reference sequence). V was trimmed by 5 bases and J by 3 bases, leaving 17 bases between them. The CDR3 spans 15 residues. CDR3 amino acids: CASSPLGGGLYEQYF. The CDR3 nucleotides are TGTGCCAGTAGTCCCCTCGGCGGAGGGCTCTACGAGCAGTACTTC. The full variable domain, with the rest looked up from reference TRBV19 and TRBJ2-7, is DGGITQSPKYLFRKEGQNVTLSCEQNLNHDAMYWYRQDPGQGLRLIYYSQIVNDFQKGDIAEGYSVSREKKESFPLTVTSAQKNPTAFYLCASSPLGGGLYEQYFGPGTRLTVT.

This chain links TRBV6-5 with TRBJ1-1; 8 bases line up with TRBD1. CDR3 length: 13 amino acids. V gave up 5 bases and J gave up 9 bases; unmatched junction bases: 8. Germline V gives CDR1 MNHEY, CDR2 SVGAGI. The CDR3 sequence: CASSPRTGNQAFF. CDR3 DNA: TGTGCCAGCAGTCCGAGGACAGGGAATCAAGCTTTCTTT.

This chain links TRBV2 with TRBJ1-6; D not resolved. The germline V and J ends were trimmed by 7 bases and 7 bases, with 17 bases remaining between them. Germline V gene data show CDR1 as SNHLY and CDR2 as FYNNEI. The CDR3 spans 15 residues. The DNA for the CDR3 is TGTGCCAGCACCGTCATGGAGGGCCGAAATTCACCCCTCCACTTT. Its translation: CASTVMEGRNSPLHF.

The chain recombines TRBV28 with TRBJ2-3; 8 bases are a match to TRBD2. Germline CDR1 is MDHEN and CDR2 is SYDVKM. Losses at the gene ends were 5 bases for V and 4 bases for J; bases not matched to a gene: 11. This CDR3 has 16 amino acids. In DNA form, the CDR3 reads TGTGCCAGCAGTCCCTGGGTAGCGGGACCACCAGATACGCAGTATTTT. It encodes CASSPWVAGPPDTQYF.

The chain is built from TRBV5-1 and TRBJ2-3; 16 bases are shared with TRBD2. In germline, CDR1 is SGHRS, CDR2 YFSETQ. This CDR3 contains 16 residues. J lost 7 bases, V lost 3 bases, and 5 bases had no gene match. CDR3 nucleotides: TGCGCCAGCAGCTCGGGGACTAGCGGGAGGGTAAATACGCAGTATTTT. It codes for CASSSGTSGRVNTQYF. Supplemented by reference TRBV5-1 and TRBJ2-3, the full variable domain reads KAGVTQTPRYLIKTRGQQVTLSCSPISGHRSVSWYQQTPGQGLQFLFEYFSETQRNKGNFPGRFSGRQFSNSRSEMNVSTLELGDSALYLCASSSGTSGRVNTQYFGPGTRLTVL.

About this clone itself: At one boundary the junction diverges from the germline segment, which might be a read error. This chain uses TRBV7-7 with TRBJ2-2; tentatively, D is TRBD2 (5 bases). This CDR3 region has 13 residues. Looked up from germline, CDR1 is SSHAT and CDR2 is FNYEAQ (reference sequence). CDR3 sequence reads: CASSLFGDGELFF. The CDR3 DNA sequence: TGTGCTAGCAGCTTATTCGGGGACGGGGAGCTGTTTTTT.

This clone was detected a few times. V usage is TRBV6-5 and J usage is TRBJ2-1; 12 positions match TRBD2. V was pared by 4 bases and J by 9 bases, with 10 bases of the junction left unmatched. The CDR3 totals 16 residues. CDR1 is MNHEY and CDR2 is SVGAGI in the germline V gene. The DNA for the CDR3 is TGTGCCAGCAGTTCCCCTTCTAGCGGGAGGGAGTCTGAGCAGTTCTTC. This encodes CASSSPSSGRESEQFF.

The CDR3 nucleotides read TGCGCCAGCAGCCAGTACACAGGCGGCACTGAAGCTTTCTTT. The encoded protein is CASSQYTGGTEAFF. V is TRBV4-1 and J is TRBJ1-1; the D gene is possibly TRBD1 (5 bases). This CDR3 has 14 amino acids. The germline gives CDR1 MGHRA, CDR2 YSYEKL. Trimming removed 3 bases at V and 4 bases at J, with 12 bases between.

The rearrangement links TRBV28 to TRBJ1-5; 7 nucleotides agree with TRBD1. This CDR3 is 16 amino acids long. V gave up 7 bases and J gave up 0 bases; unmatched junction bases: 9. The germline V gene has CDR1 MDHEN and CDR2 SYDVKM. CDR3 DNA sequence: TGTGCCAGCATTTGGCAGGGGGATTATAGCAATCAGCCCCAGCATTTT. It is translated as CASIWQGDYSNQPQHF.

The rearrangement uses TRBV18 and TRBJ2-3; 7 bases line up with TRBD2. The CDR3 contains 16 residues. Germline V CDR1 and CDR2: KGHSH, LQKENI. V lost 5 bases to trimming and J lost 0 bases; unmatched junction nucleotides: 8. CDR3 amino acids: CASSTTPSGSTDTQYF. Here the CDR3 DNA reads TGTGCCAGCTCAACCACCCCTAGCGGAAGCACAGATACGCAGTATTTT.

The chain uses TRBV23-1 and TRBJ1-1, with D possibly being TRBD1 (5 bases). TRBV23-1 is an ORF, with its function uncertain. There are 15 residues in the CDR3. V lost 2 bases to trimming and J lost 4 bases, with 14 bases between them. The CDR3, as DNA: TGCGCCAGCAGTCAAAATCCCCAGGGACTCACTGAAGCTTTCTTT. Translated: CASSQNPQGLTEAFF.

The chain's CDR3 is CATSDPNREGSTEAFF. CDR3 sequence (DNA): TGTGCCACCAGTGATCCAAACAGGGAAGGATCCACTGAAGCTTTCTTT. This rearrangement joins TRBV24-1 to TRBJ1-1; tentatively, D is TRBD1 (6 bases). The germline V gene encodes CDR1 KGHDR and CDR2 SFDVKD. There are 16 residues in the CDR3. V shed 3 bases and J shed 4 bases, with 17 bases lying between them.

The chain has TRBV30 and TRBJ1-5; no clear D. V was pared by 4 bases and J by 9 bases, with 13 bases between. The CDR3 consists of 12 residues. Germline loops: CDR1 GTSNPN, CDR2 SVGIG (reference sequence). This chain's CDR3 is CAWTGYSGPQHF. CDR3 DNA sequence: TGTGCCTGGACCGGGTACTCTGGGCCCCAGCATTTT. The entire variable domain, with the rest obtained from reference TRBV30 and TRBJ1-5, is as follows: SQTIHQWPATLVQPVGSPLSLECTVEGTSNPNLYWYRQAAGRGLQLLFYSVGIGQISSEVPQNLSASRPQDRQFILSSKKLLLSDSGFYLCAWTGYSGPQHFGDGTRLSIL.

The chain couples TRBV6-5 to TRBJ1-1; TRBD1 might be the D (5 bases). CDR1 and CDR2 from the germline V gene are MNHEY and SVGAGI. V lost 6 bases, J lost 0 bases, and 11 bases lay in between. CDR3 length: 14 amino acids. The CDR3 sequence is CASSRYRMNTEAFF. The CDR3 region has the DNA TGTGCCAGCAGCCGATACAGGATGAACACTGAAGCTTTCTTT.

This chain joins TRBV30 and TRBJ1-4, with TRBD1 identical over 7 bases. The CDR3 is 15 residues long. The J segment lost 7 bases and the V segment lost 2 bases, leaving 10 bases of the junction unmatched. Germline loops: CDR1 GTSNPN, CDR2 SVGIG (reference sequence). CDR3 DNA: TGTGCCTGGAGTTTCCCGACAGGGCAAGGTGAAAAACTGTTTTTT. Residues: CAWSFPTGQGEKLFF.

This clone was picked up one time. The rearrangement links TRBV6-2 or TRBV6-3 to TRBJ2-2; the D is unclear. V lost 6 bases and J 4 bases, leaving 18 bases between the germline ends. The CDR3 extends over 16 amino acids. CDR1 is MNHEY, CDR2 SVGEGT, per germline. The CDR3 loop reads CASSPTARSGTGELFF. CDR3 sequence (DNA): TGTGCCAGCAGCCCTACGGCAAGGAGTGGCACCGGGGAGCTGTTTTTT.

The chain employs TRBV20-1 and TRBJ1-2; 8 bases agree with TRBD1. This CDR3 has 13 amino acids. Germline V lookup: CDR1 DFQATT, CDR2 SNEGSKA (reference sequence). V lost 3 bases to trimming and J lost 8 bases; unmatched junction nucleotides: 8. The CDR3 spells CSASRQGAEGYTF. CDR3 in DNA: TGCAGTGCTAGTAGGCAGGGGGCCGAAGGCTACACCTTC.

The chain joins TRBV15 to TRBJ2-2; D not resolved. The germline V gene encodes CDR1 LNHNV and CDR2 YYDKDF (reference sequence). V lost 1 base, J lost 1 base, and 7 bases lay in between. The CDR3 has 15 residues. For the CDR3, the DNA is TGTGCCACCAGCAGAGGACATATGAACACCGGGGAGCTGTTTTTT. Translating it yields CATSRGHMNTGELFF.

The V and J genes are TRBV4-2 and TRBJ1-3, with D possibly being TRBD1 (6 bases). Germline V lookup: CDR1 LGHNA, CDR2 YNFKEQ. This CDR3 is built from 18 residues. Trimming removed 0 bases at V and 2 bases at J, with 17 bases between. The CDR3 nucleotides are TGTGCCAGCAGCCAAGATAAATTGGGAGGGGGGGCTGGAAACACCATATATTTT. It codes for CASSQDKLGGGAGNTIYF.

J is TRBJ1-1 and V is TRBV19, with D perhaps matching TRBD1 (6 bases). Germline CDR1 reads LNHDA; CDR2 reads SQIVND (reference sequence). Trimming shortened V by 6 bases and J by 5 bases, and 16 bases separated the two germline ends. This CDR3 comprises 14 residues. CDR3 loop: CASRPTGPGTEAFF. In DNA, the CDR3 is TGTGCCAGTAGACCAACAGGGCCGGGAACTGAAGCTTTCTTT.

In its sample, this clone was seen once. This sequence joins TRBV3-1 (or the pseudogene TRBV3-2) and TRBJ2-1, with D possibly TRBD1 on 6 matching bases. This CDR3 spans 14 amino acids. Trimming took 7 bases from V and 6 from J, leaving 16 bases between them. Germline loops: CDR1 LGHDT, CDR2 YNNKEL (reference sequence). Here the CDR3 DNA reads TGTGCCAGCACCTTTTTCGACAGGTCCAATGAGCAGTTCTTC. This encodes CASTFFDRSNEQFF.

The chain has TRBV10-3 and TRBJ2-7, with a weak D call TRBD1 (5 bases). The CDR3 runs to 12 residues. Germline V gene lookup returns CDR1 ENHRY and CDR2 SYGVKD. Between the trimmed V and J ends, which lost 5 bases and 3 bases, there was a span of 8 bases. CDR3 region: CAISPQGYEQYF. The CDR3 nucleotides read TGTGCCATCAGTCCCCAGGGCTACGAGCAGTACTTC.

The chain is built from TRBV2 and TRBJ2-7; TRBD1 matches 7 bases. Germline values: CDR1 SNHLY, CDR2 FYNNEI. This CDR3 comprises 12 residues. Losses at the gene ends were 6 bases for V and 4 bases for J; bases not matched to a gene: 3. The CDR3 DNA sequence: TGTGCCAGCAGAGGGGACAGATACGAGCAGTACTTC. Its translation: CASRGDRYEQYF.

CDR3 bases: TGTGCCAGTGGAGGTAGGAATCAGCCCCAGCATTTT. It translates to CASGGRNQPQHF. The rearrangement links TRBV3-1 (or the pseudogene TRBV3-2) to TRBJ1-5; D unresolved. Germline CDR1 LGHDT, CDR2 YNNKEL (reference sequence). The CDR3 length is 12 residues. Trimming removed 9 bases from V and 4 bases from J, with 10 bases in between.